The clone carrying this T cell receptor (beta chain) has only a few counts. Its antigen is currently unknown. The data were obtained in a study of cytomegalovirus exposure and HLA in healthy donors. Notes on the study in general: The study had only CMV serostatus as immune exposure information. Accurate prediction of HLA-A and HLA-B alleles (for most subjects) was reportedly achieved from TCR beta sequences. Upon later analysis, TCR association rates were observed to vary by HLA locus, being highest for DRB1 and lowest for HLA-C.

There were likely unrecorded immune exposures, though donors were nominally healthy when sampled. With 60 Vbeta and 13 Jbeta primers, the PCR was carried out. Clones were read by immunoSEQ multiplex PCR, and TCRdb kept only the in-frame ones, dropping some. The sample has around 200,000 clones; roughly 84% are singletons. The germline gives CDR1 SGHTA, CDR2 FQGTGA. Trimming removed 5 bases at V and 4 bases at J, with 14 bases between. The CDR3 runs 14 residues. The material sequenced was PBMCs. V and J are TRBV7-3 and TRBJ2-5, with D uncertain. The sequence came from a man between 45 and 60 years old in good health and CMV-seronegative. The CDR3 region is CASSVQHGRETQYF. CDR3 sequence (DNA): TGTGCCAGCAGCGTACAGCACGGTCGAGAGACCCAGTACTTC.